Below are 7 T cell receptor beta chains sequenced from a single sample in a study of CD8+ T cells in alopecia areata. RNA, once extracted, was reverse transcribed into cDNA for use as the sequencing template. Data came from immunoSEQ multiplex PCR; TCRdb stores just in-frame clones and leaves some out. Listed here are about 300,000 clones without any singletons, the top ten holding 1.2%. Markers including CD4, CD8alpha, NKG2D and NKG2ACE guided sorting of pooled cutaneous lymph node cells. The specimen was CD4+ T cells sorted from a lymph node. These receptors came from a C3H/HeJ mouse with alopecia areata. These mice share the MHC haplotype H2-k.

A remark on this clone: Mouse gene names and germline throughout. The sequenced CDR3 bases are TGTGCCAGCAGCCAAGATATGGGGTCTAGTGCAGAA. Translating gives CASSQDMGSSAE. The whole CDR3 is CASSQDMGSSAETLYF. V usage is TRBV5 and J usage is TRBJ2-3; the D gene is possibly TRBD2 (5 bases). The read comes to an end 4 residues before the CDR3 does, leaving the germline J gene to fill in the end. The CDR3 sequence is 16 residues long. Germline CDR1 reads LGHNA; CDR2 reads YNLKQL (reference sequence). V shed 0 bases and J shed 0 bases, with 10 bases lying between them.

Regarding this clone: The gene symbols are mouse symbols. The CDR3 end is not reached by the read, which stops 4 residues before it; the germline J gene fills it in. Within the sample, other DNA sequences also encode this same CDR3. This chain joins TRBV1 and TRBJ1-1, with D maybe TRBD1 (6 bases). This CDR3 has 15 residues. CDR1 is NSQYPW and CDR2 is LRSPGD in the germline V gene (reference sequence). V lost 2 bases and J 0 bases, leaving 10 bases between the germline ends. Here the CDR3 reads CTCSAQQGANTEVFF. The CDR3 bases that were read are TGCACCTGCAGTGCACAACAGGGAGCAAACACA.

This clone was seen more than once but under ten times. Gene names are the mouse ones. The CDR3 end is not reached by the read, which stops 4 residues before it; the germline J gene fills it in. In the same sample, other DNA sequences code for this CDR3. The chain has TRBV19 and TRBJ2-5; the match to TRBD1 covers 7 bases. CDR1 and CDR2 (germline): FNHDT, SITEND (reference sequence). This CDR3 is built from 13 residues. The part of the CDR3 DNA that was read is TGTGCCAGCAGTATAGACAGGGGTGAC. Translation: CASSIDRGD. In full, the CDR3 is CASSIDRGDTQYF.

This clone was seen a handful of times. Each gene name is a mouse one. From the germline J gene comes the end of the CDR3, since the read stops 4 residues before it. V and J are TRBV19 and TRBJ1-1; 7 nucleotides agree with TRBD1. Unmatched junction bases numbered 8, after V lost 5 bases and J lost 4 bases. This CDR3 has 14 amino acids. The germline gives CDR1 FNHDT, CDR2 SITEND (reference sequence). The covered CDR3 bases are TGTGCCAGCAGCCCGTCACAGGGGTTCACA. Amino acids: CASSPSQGFT. The CDR3 in its entirety is CASSPSQGFTEVFF.

This clone appeared a few times. The gene names given are mouse names. Coverage ceases 4 residues before the CDR3 finishes, and the germline J gene fills in the end. This chain uses TRBV31 with TRBJ1-2, with 9 bases lining up with TRBD1. The CDR3 length is 15 residues. Per the germline V gene, CDR1 is GKSSPN and CDR2 is SITVG. Unmatched junction bases numbered 5, after V lost 1 base and J lost 2 bases. The CDR3 bases that were read are TGTGCCTGGAGTCCCCCCGGGACAGGGAACTCC. Its protein product is CAWSPPGTGNS. The whole CDR3 sequence is CAWSPPGTGNSDYTF. Looking up the rest from reference TRBV31 and TRBJ1-2 gives the full variable domain: AQTIHQWPVAEIKAVGSPLSLGCTIKGKSSPNLYWYWQATGGTLQQLFYSITVGQVESVVQLNLSASRPKDDQFILSTEKLLLSHSGFYLCAWSPPGTGNSDYTFGSGTRLLVI.

In its sample, this clone was seen a few times. Mouse names are used for the genes. The read halts 4 residues ahead of the CDR3 end, with the missing end drawn from the germline J gene. The chain uses TRBV5 and TRBJ2-5; tentatively, D is TRBD1 (6 bases). CDR1 is LGHNA, CDR2 YNLKQL, per germline (reference sequence). CDR3 length: 14 residues. CDR3 loop: CASSQGTGLDTQYF. The sequenced part of the CDR3 DNA is TGTGCCAGCAGCCAAGGAACAGGGCTGGAC.

Regarding this clone: The gene symbols are mouse symbols. The read ends 4 residues shy of where the CDR3 ends; the end is completed using the germline J gene. The chain recombines TRBV13-3 with TRBJ2-1; 7 bases are a match to TRBD1. With V trimmed by 2 bases and J by 4 bases, 3 bases remained unmatched. The CDR3 is made up of 14 amino acids. Germline CDR1 is NNHDY and CDR2 is SYVADS. CDR3 DNA (partial): TGTGCCAGCAGTGAAGAGGGACAGTATGCT. This encodes CASSEEGQYA. The CDR3 in full is CASSEEGQYAEQFF.